This T cell receptor beta chain originates from a study of blood T cell repertoires in COVID-19. Study-wide background: Sites across the United States, Italy and Spain contributed samples from acute and convalescent COVID-19. T cells, B-cell-depleted T cells, or PBMCs supplied cDNA or gDNA.

This CDR3 is 18 amino acids long. Germline loops: CDR1 SGHAT, CDR2 FQNNGV. V shed 2 bases, J shed 4 bases, and the junction held 12 bases outside the gene matches. Only in-frame clones appear in the TCRdb table, and some are missing; sequencing was by immunoSEQ multiplex PCR. The sample shows about 130,000 clones, around 76% of them seen only once. This clone was seen more than once but under ten times. J is TRBJ1-2 and V is TRBV11-2, with 11 nucleotides matching TRBD1. The clonotype was recovered from a man in his sixties with acute or convalescent COVID-19. What was sequenced was peripheral blood. The CDR3 DNA follows: TGTGCCAGCAGCTTAAGGCCCCGGACAGGGGGCGCCCCCTATGGCTACACCTTC. Protein: CASSLRPRTGGAPYGYTF.